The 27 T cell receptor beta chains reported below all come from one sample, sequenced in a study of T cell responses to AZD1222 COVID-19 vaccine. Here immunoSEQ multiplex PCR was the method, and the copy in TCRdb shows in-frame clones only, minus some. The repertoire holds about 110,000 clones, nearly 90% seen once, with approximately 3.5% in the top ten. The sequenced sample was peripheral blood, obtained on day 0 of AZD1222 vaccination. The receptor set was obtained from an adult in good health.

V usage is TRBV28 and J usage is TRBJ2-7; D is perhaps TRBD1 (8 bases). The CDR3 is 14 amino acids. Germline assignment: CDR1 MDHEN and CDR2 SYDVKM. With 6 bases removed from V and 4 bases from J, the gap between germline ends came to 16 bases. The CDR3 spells CASSQQGGTYEQYF. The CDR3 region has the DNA TGTGCCAGCAGCCAACAGGGGGGGACGTACGAGCAGTACTTC. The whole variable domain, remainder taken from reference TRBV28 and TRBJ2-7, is DVKVTQSSRYLVKRTGEKVFLECVQDMDHENMFWYRQDPGLGLRLIYFSYDVKMKEKGDIPEGYSVSREKKERFSLILESASTNQTSMYLCASSQQGGTYEQYFGPGTRLTVT.

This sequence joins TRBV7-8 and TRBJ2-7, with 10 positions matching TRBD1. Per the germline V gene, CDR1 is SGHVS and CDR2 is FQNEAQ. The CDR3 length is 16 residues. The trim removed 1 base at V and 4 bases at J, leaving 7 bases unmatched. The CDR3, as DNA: TGTGCCAGCAGCTTAGGGGGACAGGGGATGGGGTACGAGCAGTACTTC. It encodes CASSLGGQGMGYEQYF.

CDR3: CASSLHAIAGEQYF. DNA for the CDR3: TGTGCCAGCAGCTTGCATGCCATAGCAGGCGAGCAGTACTTC. This chain connects TRBV5-6 to TRBJ2-7; no clear D. V lost 1 base to trimming and J lost 6 bases, with 14 bases between them. Germline lookup yields CDR1 SGHDT and CDR2 YYEEEE. This CDR3 spans 14 amino acids. Full variable domain (remainder filled in from reference TRBV5-6 and TRBJ2-7): DAGVTQSPTHLIKTRGQQVTLRCSPKSGHDTVSWYQQALGQGPQFIFQYYEEEERQRGNFPDRFSGHQFPNYSSELNVNALLLGDSALYLCASSLHAIAGEQYFGPGTRLTVT.

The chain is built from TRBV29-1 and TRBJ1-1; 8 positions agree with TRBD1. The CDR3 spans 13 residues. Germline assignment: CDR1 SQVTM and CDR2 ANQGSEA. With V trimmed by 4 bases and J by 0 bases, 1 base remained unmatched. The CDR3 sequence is CSVAGQVNTEAFF. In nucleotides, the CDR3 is TGCAGCGTTGCGGGACAGGTGAACACTGAAGCTTTCTTT.

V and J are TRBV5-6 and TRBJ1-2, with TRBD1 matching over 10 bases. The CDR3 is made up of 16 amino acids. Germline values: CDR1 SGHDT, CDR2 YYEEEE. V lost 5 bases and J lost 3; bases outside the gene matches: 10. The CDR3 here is CASRMTGGGFDYGYTF. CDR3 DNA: TGTGCCAGCAGGATGACAGGGGGCGGCTTTGACTATGGCTACACCTTC.

CDR3 sequence (DNA): TGTGCCAGCAGCCCCACGCCGGGTTACAATGAGCAGTTCTTC. Its protein product is CASSPTPGYNEQFF. This rearrangement joins TRBV7-3 to TRBJ2-1; no firm D call. CDR3 length: 14 residues. V was cut by 5 bases and J by 4 bases, with 12 bases left in between. In germline, CDR1 is SGHTA, CDR2 FQGTGA.

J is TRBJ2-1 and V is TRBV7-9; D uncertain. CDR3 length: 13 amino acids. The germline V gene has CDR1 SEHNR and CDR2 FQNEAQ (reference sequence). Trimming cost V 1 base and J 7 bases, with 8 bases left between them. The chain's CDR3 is CASSLDGVNEQFF. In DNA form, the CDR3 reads TGTGCCAGCAGCTTAGATGGCGTGAATGAGCAGTTCTTC.

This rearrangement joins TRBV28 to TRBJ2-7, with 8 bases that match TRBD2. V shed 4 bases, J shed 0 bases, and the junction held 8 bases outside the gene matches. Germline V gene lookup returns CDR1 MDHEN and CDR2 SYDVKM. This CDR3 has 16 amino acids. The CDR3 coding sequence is TGTGCCAGCAGTTCCCGGGGGGGGATAAGCTCCTACGAGCAGTACTTC. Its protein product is CASSSRGGISSYEQYF.

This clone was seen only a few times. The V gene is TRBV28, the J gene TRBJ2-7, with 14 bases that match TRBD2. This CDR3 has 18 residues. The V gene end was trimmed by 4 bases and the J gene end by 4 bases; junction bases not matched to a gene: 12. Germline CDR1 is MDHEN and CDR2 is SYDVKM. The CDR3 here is CASSSSTSGRAAEYEQYF. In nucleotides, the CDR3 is TGTGCCAGCAGTTCGTCGACTAGCGGGAGGGCCGCTGAATACGAGCAGTACTTC.

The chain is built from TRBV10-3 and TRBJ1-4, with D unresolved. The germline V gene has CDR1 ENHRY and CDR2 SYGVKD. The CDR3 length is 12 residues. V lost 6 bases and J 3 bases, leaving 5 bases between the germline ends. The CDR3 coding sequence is TGTGCCATCAGGGACCCTAATGAAAAACTGTTTTTT. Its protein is CAIRDPNEKLFF.

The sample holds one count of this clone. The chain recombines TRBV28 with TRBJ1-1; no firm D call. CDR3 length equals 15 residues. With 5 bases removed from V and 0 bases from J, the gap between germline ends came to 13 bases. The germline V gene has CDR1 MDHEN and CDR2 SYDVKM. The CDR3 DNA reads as TGTGCCAGCAGTGGCCGGGGAGATTTGAACACTGAAGCTTTCTTT. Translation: CASSGRGDLNTEAFF. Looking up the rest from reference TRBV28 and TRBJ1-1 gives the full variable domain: DVKVTQSSRYLVKRTGEKVFLECVQDMDHENMFWYRQDPGLGLRLIYFSYDVKMKEKGDIPEGYSVSREKKERFSLILESASTNQTSMYLCASSGRGDLNTEAFFGQGTRLTVV.

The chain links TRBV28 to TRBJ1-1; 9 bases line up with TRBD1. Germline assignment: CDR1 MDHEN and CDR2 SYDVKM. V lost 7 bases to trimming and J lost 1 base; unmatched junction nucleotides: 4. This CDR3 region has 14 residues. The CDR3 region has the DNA TGTGCCAGCATGGGACAGGGACCGAACACTGAAGCTTTCTTT. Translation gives CASMGQGPNTEAFF.

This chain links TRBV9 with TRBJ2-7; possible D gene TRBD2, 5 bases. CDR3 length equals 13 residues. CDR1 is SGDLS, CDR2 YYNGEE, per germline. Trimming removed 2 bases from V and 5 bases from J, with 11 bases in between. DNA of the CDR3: TGTGCCAGCAGCGTCGGGGTGAAGGACGAGCAGTACTTC. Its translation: CASSVGVKDEQYF. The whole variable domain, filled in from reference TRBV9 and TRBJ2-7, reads DSGVTQTPKHLITATGQRVTLRCSPRSGDLSVYWYQQSLDQGLQFLIQYYNGEERAKGNILERFSAQQFPDLHSELNLSSLELGDSALYFCASSVGVKDEQYFGPGTRLTVT.

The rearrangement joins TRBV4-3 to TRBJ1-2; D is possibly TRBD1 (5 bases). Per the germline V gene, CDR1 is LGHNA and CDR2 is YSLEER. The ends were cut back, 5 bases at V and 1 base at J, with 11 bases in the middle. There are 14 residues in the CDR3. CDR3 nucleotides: TGCGCCAGCAGCACGCGCGGGGGTAACTATGGCTACACCTTC. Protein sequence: CASSTRGGNYGYTF.

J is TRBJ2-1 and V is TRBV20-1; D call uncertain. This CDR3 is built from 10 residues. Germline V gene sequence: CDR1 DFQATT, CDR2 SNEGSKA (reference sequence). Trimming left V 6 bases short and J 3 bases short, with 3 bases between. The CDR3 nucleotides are TGCAGTGCCTTCTACAATGAGCAGTTCTTC. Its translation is CSAFYNEQFF.

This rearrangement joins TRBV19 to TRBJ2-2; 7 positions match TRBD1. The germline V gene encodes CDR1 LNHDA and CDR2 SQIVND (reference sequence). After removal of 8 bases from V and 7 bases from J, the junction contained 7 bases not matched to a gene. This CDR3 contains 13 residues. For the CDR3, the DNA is TGTGCCAGTCTCGACAGGGTCGGCGGGGAGCTGTTTTTT. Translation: CASLDRVGGELFF.

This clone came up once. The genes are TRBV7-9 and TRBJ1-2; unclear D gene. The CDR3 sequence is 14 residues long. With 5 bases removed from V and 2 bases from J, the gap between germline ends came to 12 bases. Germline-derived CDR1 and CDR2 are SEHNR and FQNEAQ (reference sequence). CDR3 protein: CASSLTTANYGYTF. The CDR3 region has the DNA TGTGCCAGCAGCCTCACGACTGCAAACTATGGCTACACCTTC.

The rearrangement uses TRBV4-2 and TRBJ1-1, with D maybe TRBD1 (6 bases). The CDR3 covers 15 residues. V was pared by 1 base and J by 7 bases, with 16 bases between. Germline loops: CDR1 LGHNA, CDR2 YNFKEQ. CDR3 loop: CASSQAGAGVVEAFF. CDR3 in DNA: TGTGCCAGCAGCCAAGCTGGGGCAGGGGTGGTTGAAGCTTTCTTT.

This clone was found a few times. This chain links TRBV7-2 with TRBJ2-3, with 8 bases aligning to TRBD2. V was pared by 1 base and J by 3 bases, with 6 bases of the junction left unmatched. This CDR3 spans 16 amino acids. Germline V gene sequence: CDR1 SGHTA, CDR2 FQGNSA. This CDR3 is CASSLGASSGTDTQYF. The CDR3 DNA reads TGTGCCAGCAGCTTAGGGGCCTCTAGCGGGACAGATACGCAGTATTTT.

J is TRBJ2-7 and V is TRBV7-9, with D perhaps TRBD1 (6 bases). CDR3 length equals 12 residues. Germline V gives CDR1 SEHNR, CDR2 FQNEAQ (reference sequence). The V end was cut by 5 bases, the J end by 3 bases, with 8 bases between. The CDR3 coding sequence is TGTGCCAGCAGCAAACAGGGCTACGAGCAGTACTTC. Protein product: CASSKQGYEQYF.

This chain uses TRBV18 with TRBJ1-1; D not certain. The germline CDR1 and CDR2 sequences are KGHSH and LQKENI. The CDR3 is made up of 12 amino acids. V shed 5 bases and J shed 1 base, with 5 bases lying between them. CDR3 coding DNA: TGTGCCAGCTCAAGACAGAACACTGAAGCTTTCTTT. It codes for CASSRQNTEAFF.

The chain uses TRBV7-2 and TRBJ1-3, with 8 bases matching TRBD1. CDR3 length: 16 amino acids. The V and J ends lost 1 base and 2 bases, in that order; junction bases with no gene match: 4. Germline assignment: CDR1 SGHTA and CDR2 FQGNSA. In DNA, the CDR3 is TGTGCCAGCAGCTTAGGCCGGACAGGGACTGGAAACACCATATATTTT. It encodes CASSLGRTGTGNTIYF.

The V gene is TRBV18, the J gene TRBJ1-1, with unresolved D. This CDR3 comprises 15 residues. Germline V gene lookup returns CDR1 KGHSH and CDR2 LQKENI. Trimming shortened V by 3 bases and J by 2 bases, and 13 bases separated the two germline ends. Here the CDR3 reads CASSPFPRQNTEAFF. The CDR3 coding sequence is TGTGCCAGCTCACCGTTCCCGAGGCAAAACACTGAAGCTTTCTTT.

The CDR3 loop reads CASSLQVNQPQHF. CDR3 nucleotides: TGTGCCAGCAGCTTACAGGTCAATCAGCCCCAGCATTTT. The J gene is TRBJ1-5, the V gene TRBV7-2; D uncertain. This CDR3 contains 13 residues. Germline V gives CDR1 SGHTA, CDR2 FQGNSA. Trimming left V 2 bases short and J 3 bases short, with 5 bases between.

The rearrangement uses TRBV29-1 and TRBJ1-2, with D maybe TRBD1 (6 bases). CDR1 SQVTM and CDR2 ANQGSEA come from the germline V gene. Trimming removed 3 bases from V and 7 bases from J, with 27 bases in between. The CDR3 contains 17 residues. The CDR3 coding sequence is TGCAGCGTTGATTGGGCCAGCCTCAGCGGGGGGCCGGGTGGCTACACCTTC. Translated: CSVDWASLSGGPGGYTF. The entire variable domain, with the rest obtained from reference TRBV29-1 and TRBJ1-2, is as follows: SAVISQKPSRDICQRGTSLTIQCQVDSQVTMMFWYRQQPGQSLTLIATANQGSEATYESGFVIDKFPISRPNLTFSTLTVSNMSPEDSSIYLCSVDWASLSGGPGGYTFGSGTRLTVV.

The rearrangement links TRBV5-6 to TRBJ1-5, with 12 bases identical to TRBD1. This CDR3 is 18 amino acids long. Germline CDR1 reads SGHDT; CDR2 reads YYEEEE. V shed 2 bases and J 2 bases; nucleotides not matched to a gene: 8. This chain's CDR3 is CASSFPGQGARGNQPQHF. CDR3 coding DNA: TGTGCCAGCAGCTTCCCGGGACAGGGGGCGCGGGGCAATCAGCCCCAGCATTTT.

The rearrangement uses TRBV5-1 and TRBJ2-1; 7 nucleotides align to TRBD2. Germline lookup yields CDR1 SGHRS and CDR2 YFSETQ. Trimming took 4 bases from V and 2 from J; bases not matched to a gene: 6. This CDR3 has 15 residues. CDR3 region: CASSPLRGAYNEQFF. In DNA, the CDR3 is TGCGCCAGCAGCCCCCTTCGGGGGGCCTACAATGAGCAGTTCTTC.